This is a list of T cell receptor beta chains from one sample in a study of Graves' ophthalmopathy and Graves' hyperthyroidism. TCRdb re-derived calls from the multiplex PCR reads in MiXCR, one entry per CDR3 protein. Here the sample spans more than 1,000,000 distinct CDR3 sequences, around a third being singletons. Sequenced material: peripheral blood or thyroid tissue (not recorded which). These receptors were collected from an adult man with Graves' hyperthyroidism. Both conserved end residues are part of each CDR3. A D gene is named only where the DNA matches it firmly. Rows may omit the clone size; those that give it use once, few, many or a size class.

J,D,V,size,CDR3,DNA
TRBJ1-5,TRBD1,TRBV7-8,few,CASIEGQDGQPQHF,TGTGCCAGCATCGAGGGACAGGACGGTCAGCCCCAGCATTTT
TRBJ2-2,TRBD2,TRBV4-3,.,CASSQGGIAGGTGELFF,TGCGCCAGCAGCCAAGGCGGGATAGCGGGAGGAACCGGGGAGCTGTTTTTT
TRBJ2-7,TRBD1,TRBV29-1,once,CSEHSGTGRFF,TGCAGCGAGCACTCCGGGACAGGGCGGTTCTTC
TRBJ2-7,.,TRBV20-1,.,CSARDRPSYEQYF,TGCAGTGCTAGAGATCGCCCGAGCTACGAGCAGTACTTC
TRBJ1-1,.,TRBV12-5,few,CASGQDSDTEAFF,TGTGCTAGTGGTCAAGACTCGGACACTGAAGCTTTCTTT
TRBJ2-7,.,TRBV25-1,.,CASSTGDSSYEQYF,TGTGCCAGCAGCACCGGGGACTCATCCTACGAGCAGTACTTC
TRBJ1-1,.,TRBV29-1,.,CSSGRGRTNTEAFF,TGCAGCAGCGGGCGGGGACGGACTAACACTGAAGCTTTCTTT
TRBJ1-1,TRBD1,TRBV10-2,once,CASSQITPGGTTEAFF,TGCGCCAGCAGCCAAATCACCCCAGGGGGGACCACTGAAGCTTTCTTT
TRBJ2-7,.,TRBV12-3/TRBV12-4,.,CASSLAHSGDEQYF,TGTGCCAGCAGTTTAGCCCACTCGGGAGACGAGCAGTACTTC
TRBJ2-7,.,TRBV7-9,many,CASRRGDSYEQYF,TGTGCCAGCAGAAGGGGGGACTCCTACGAGCAGTACTTC
TRBJ1-1,.,TRBV11-2,few,CASSLGVRGGWNTEAFF,TGTGCCAGCAGCTTAGGAGTCCGGGGAGGATGGAACACTGAAGCTTTCTTT